The 7 T cell receptor beta chains below all came from one sample that was sequenced in a study of OX40 agonist ivuxolimab in advanced cancers. Measured with immunoSEQ multiplex PCR; TCRdb has only the in-frame clones, and not every one. The table includes 72,000 or so clones, about four fifths detected once. Sequencing was performed on CD4+ or CD8+ T cells sorted from blood, taken in a trial of the OX40 agonist ivuxolimab. Source of these receptors: an adult with an advanced solid tumor such as melanoma, head and neck, liver or kidney cancer.

This chain joins TRBV18 and TRBJ2-3; no firm D call. The CDR3 runs 15 residues. Trimming cost V 3 bases and J 0 bases, with 10 bases left between them. Germline lookup yields CDR1 KGHSH and CDR2 LQKENI. In nucleotides, the CDR3 is TGTGCCAGCTCACCGAACGGAGCTAGCACAGATACGCAGTATTTT. As protein: CASSPNGASTDTQYF.

The chain recombines TRBV2 with TRBJ1-2; D gene uncertain. Between the trimmed V and J ends, which lost 4 bases and 7 bases, there was a span of 19 bases. Germline loops: CDR1 SNHLY, CDR2 FYNNEI. The CDR3 is made up of 15 amino acids. The DNA for the CDR3 is TGTGCCAGCAGTGCTTGGACGAAAGGGATGGGTGGCTACACCTTC. Its translation: CASSAWTKGMGGYTF.

This clone was picked up a small number of times. The chain employs TRBV2 and TRBJ2-2; 10 positions agree with TRBD1. V gave up 5 bases and J gave up 6 bases; unmatched junction bases: 6. CDR3 length: 15 amino acids. Germline V lookup: CDR1 SNHLY, CDR2 FYNNEI. CDR3 coding DNA: TGTGCCAGCAGTAGCGGGACAGGGGTTCCCGGGGAGCTGTTTTTT. Translating it yields CASSSGTGVPGELFF.

This sequence joins TRBV9 and TRBJ2-3, with no clear D. There are 14 residues in the CDR3. Germline CDR1 SGDLS, CDR2 YYNGEE. V lost 3 bases and J lost 0, with 8 bases in between. The CDR3 loop is CASSDLSSTDTQYF. As DNA, the CDR3 is TGTGCCAGCAGCGACCTTAGTAGCACAGATACGCAGTATTTT. Looking up the rest from reference TRBV9 and TRBJ2-3 gives the full variable domain: DSGVTQTPKHLITATGQRVTLRCSPRSGDLSVYWYQQSLDQGLQFLIQYYNGEERAKGNILERFSAQQFPDLHSELNLSSLELGDSALYFCASSDLSSTDTQYFGPGTRLTVL.

J is TRBJ1-4 and V is TRBV20-1; no clear D gene. The CDR3 consists of 10 residues. Trimming pared 3 bases from V and 8 bases from J, leaving 4 bases between. Per germline, CDR1 DFQATT and CDR2 SNEGSKA (reference sequence). CDR3 DNA sequence: TGCAGTGCTAGTGAGGAAAAACTGTTTTTT. Its protein is CSASEEKLFF.

The chain combines TRBV28 with TRBJ2-3, with 10 bases aligning to TRBD1. The CDR3 runs to 16 residues. Trimming took 4 bases from V and 5 from J; bases not matched to a gene: 9. Per germline, CDR1 MDHEN and CDR2 SYDVKM. The CDR3 DNA reads TGTGCCAGCAGTTCCAGAGGGACAGGGGAGGTAGATACGCAGTATTTT. It is translated as CASSSRGTGEVDTQYF. The full variable domain, its missing parts supplied by reference TRBV28 and TRBJ2-3, is DVKVTQSSRYLVKRTGEKVFLECVQDMDHENMFWYRQDPGLGLRLIYFSYDVKMKEKGDIPEGYSVSREKKERFSLILESASTNQTSMYLCASSSRGTGEVDTQYFGPGTRLTVL.

This chain joins TRBV9 and TRBJ2-1; D unclear. V shed 4 bases and J shed 2 bases, with 13 bases lying between them. CDR1 and CDR2 (germline): SGDLS, YYNGEE. The CDR3 covers 15 residues. CDR3 DNA: TGTGCCAGCAGCCCGACCGGTGCAGCCTACAATGAGCAGTTCTTC. Residues: CASSPTGAAYNEQFF. The full variable domain, completed using reference TRBV9 and TRBJ2-1, is DSGVTQTPKHLITATGQRVTLRCSPRSGDLSVYWYQQSLDQGLQFLIQYYNGEERAKGNILERFSAQQFPDLHSELNLSSLELGDSALYFCASSPTGAAYNEQFFGPGTRLTVL.